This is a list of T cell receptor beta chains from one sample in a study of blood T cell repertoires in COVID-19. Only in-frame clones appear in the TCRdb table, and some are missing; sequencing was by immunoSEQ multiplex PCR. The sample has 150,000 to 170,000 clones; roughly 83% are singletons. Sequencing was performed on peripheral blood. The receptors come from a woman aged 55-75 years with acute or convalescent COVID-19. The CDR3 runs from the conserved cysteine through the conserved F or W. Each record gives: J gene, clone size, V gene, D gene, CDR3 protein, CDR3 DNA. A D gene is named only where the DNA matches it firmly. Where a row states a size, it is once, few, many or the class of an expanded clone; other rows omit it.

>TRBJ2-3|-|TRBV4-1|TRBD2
CASSQDWGRRGGIDTQYF
TGCGCCAGCAGCCAAGATTGGGGGAGGCGGGGGGGCATAGATACGCAGTATTTT
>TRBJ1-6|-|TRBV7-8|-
CASSLGGIGSSYNSPLHF
TGTGCCAGCAGCTTAGGAGGGATTGGCAGCTCCTATAATTCACCCCTCCACTTT
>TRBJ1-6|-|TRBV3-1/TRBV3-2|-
CASALLNGALHF
TGTGCCAGCGCCCTCCTAAACGGGGCCCTCCACTTT
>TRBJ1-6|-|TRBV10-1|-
CASSQQEGSPLHF
TGCGCCAGCAGTCAACAGGAGGGCTCACCCCTCCACTTT
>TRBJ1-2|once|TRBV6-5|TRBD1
CASNTGGYGYTF
TGTGCCAGCAACACAGGGGGCTATGGCTACACCTTC
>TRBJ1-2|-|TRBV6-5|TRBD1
CASRRQGDYGYTF
TGTGCCAGCCGCCGACAGGGTGACTATGGCTACACCTTC
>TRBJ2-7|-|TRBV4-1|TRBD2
CASSLGLAGSYEQYF
TGCGCCAGCAGCCTTGGACTAGCGGGATCCTACGAGCAGTACTTC
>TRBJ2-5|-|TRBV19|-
CASSSGETQYF
TGTGCCAGTAGTTCCGGAGAGACCCAGTACTTC
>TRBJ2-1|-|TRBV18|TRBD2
CASSLSNPSGLARNNEQFF
TGTGCCAGCTCACTGAGCAATCCATCGGGACTAGCCCGGAACAATGAGCAGTTCTTC
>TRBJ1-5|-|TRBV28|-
CASRARRGNQPQHF
TGTGCCAGCCGTGCGAGGAGGGGCAATCAGCCCCAGCATTTT
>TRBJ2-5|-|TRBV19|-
CASSPMGGKETQYF
TGTGCCAGTAGTCCCATGGGGGGAAAAGAGACCCAGTACTTC
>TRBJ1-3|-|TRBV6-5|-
CAIDRGGGNTIYF
TGTGCCATCGATAGGGGCGGTGGAAACACCATATATTTT
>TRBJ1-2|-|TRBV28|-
CASSAGYRESYGYTF
TGTGCCAGCAGTGCAGGATACAGGGAGTCATATGGCTACACCTTC
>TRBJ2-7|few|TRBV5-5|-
CASSLGVEGEQYF
TGTGCCAGCAGCTTGGGCGTGGAGGGCGAGCAGTACTTC
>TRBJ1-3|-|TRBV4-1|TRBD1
CASSLGTGGSPGNTIYF
TGCGCCAGCAGCCTCGGTACAGGGGGCTCCCCTGGAAACACCATATATTTT
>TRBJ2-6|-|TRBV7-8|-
CASSLVRDSSGANVLTF
TGTGCCAGCAGCTTAGTGCGGGATAGCTCTGGGGCCAACGTCCTGACTTTC
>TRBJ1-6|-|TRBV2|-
CASSRTASNSPLHF
TGTGCCAGCAGTCGGACAGCTTCTAATTCACCCCTCCACTTT
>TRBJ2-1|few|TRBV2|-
CASRGAHSSYNEQFF
TGTGCCAGCAGGGGGGCCCATAGCTCCTACAATGAGCAGTTCTTC
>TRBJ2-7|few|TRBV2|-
CASSGPGTYYEQYF
TGTGCCAGCAGTGGTCCTGGGACTTACTACGAGCAGTACTTC
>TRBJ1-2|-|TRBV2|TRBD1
CASSERGQGAGYTF
TGTGCCAGCAGTGAAAGGGGACAGGGGGCTGGCTACACCTTC
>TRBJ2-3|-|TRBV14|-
CASSQERLANTQYF
TGTGCCAGCAGCCAAGAACGGCTAGCCAATACGCAGTATTTT
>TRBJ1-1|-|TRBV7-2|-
CASSSQANTEAFF
TGTGCCAGCAGCTCCCAGGCGAACACTGAAGCTTTCTTT
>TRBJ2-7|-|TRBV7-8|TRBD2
CASSYTSGGPNEQYF
TGTGCCAGCAGCTACACTAGCGGGGGGCCCAACGAGCAGTACTTC
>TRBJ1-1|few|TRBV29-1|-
CSAAQEGTEAFF
TGCAGCGCTGCGCAAGAGGGCACTGAAGCTTTCTTT
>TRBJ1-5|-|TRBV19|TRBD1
CASRTMDRVNQPQHF
TGTGCCAGTAGAACCATGGACAGGGTCAATCAGCCCCAGCATTTT
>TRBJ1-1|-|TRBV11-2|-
CASSPRQQNTEAFF
TGTGCCAGCAGCCCTAGACAGCAGAACACTGAAGCTTTCTTT